This passage covers 5 T cell receptor beta chains from one sample sequenced in a study of cytotoxic CD8 clonotypes in ibrutinib-treated CLL. This table comes from immunoSEQ multiplex PCR, and its TCRdb copy is limited to in-frame clones, with some not included. The sample lists roughly 150,000 clones; over 75% were seen once. Sequences were derived from PBMCs, sampled at disease progression, from a patient treated with ibrutinib. These receptors all come from a human donor with chronic lymphocytic leukemia.

The V call is TRBV10-3, the J call TRBJ2-1, with 12 bases that match TRBD2. V was clipped by 4 bases and J by 0 bases; unmatched bases: 1. Germline loops: CDR1 ENHRY, CDR2 SYGVKD. The CDR3 extends over 16 amino acids. Here the CDR3 DNA reads TGTGCCATCAGTGGGACTAGCGGGATCTCCTACAATGAGCAGTTCTTC. This codes for CAISGTSGISYNEQFF.

The DNA for the CDR3 is TGTGCCAGCAGCTTAGAGCGGGGGAATGAGCAGTTCTTC. Encoded protein: CASSLERGNEQFF. The gene calls are TRBV7-3 and TRBJ2-1, with 8 bases fitting TRBD2. Germline CDR1 and CDR2: SGHTA and FQGTGA. This CDR3 region has 13 residues. Trimming removed 2 bases from V and 7 bases from J; junction bases left unmatched: 1.

This clone was seen only once. V and J are TRBV25-1 and TRBJ1-3; D is uncertain. Germline V gene sequence: CDR1 MGHDK, CDR2 SYGVNS. The length of the CDR3 is 14 residues. V lost 1 base and J lost 5, with 9 bases in between. In DNA form, the CDR3 reads TGTGCCAGCAGTGAATTTGGAGGGCGAAACACCATATATTTT. Amino acids: CASSEFGGRNTIYF. Full variable domain (missing parts from reference TRBV25-1 and TRBJ1-3): EADIYQTPRYLVIGTGKKITLECSQTMGHDKMYWYQQDPGMELHLIHYSYGVNSTEKGDLSSESTVSRIRTEHFPLTLESARPSHTSQYLCASSEFGGRNTIYFGEGSWLTVV.

V usage is TRBV5-1 and J usage is TRBJ2-2, with D possibly being TRBD1 or TRBD2 (5 bases each). The V and J ends lost 2 bases and 4 bases respectively, with 9 bases between them. Germline V gene sequence: CDR1 SGHRS, CDR2 YFSETQ. This CDR3 is 14 amino acids long. CDR3 in DNA: TGCGCCAGCAGCTTTGGGGGAGCCACCGGGGAGCTGTTTTTT. Its translation: CASSFGGATGELFF.

This clone was observed once. J is TRBJ2-7 and V is TRBV6-1, with 10 nucleotides matching TRBD2. Trimming took 4 bases from V and 3 from J; bases not matched to a gene: 0. Per germline, CDR1 MNHNS and CDR2 SASEGT. CDR3 length: 13 residues. CDR3 region: CASSGTSGYEQYF. The DNA of the CDR3 is TGTGCCAGCAGTGGGACTAGCGGCTACGAGCAGTACTTC.